This paragraph reports one T cell receptor (beta chain). Antigen: not known. Germline V CDR1 and CDR2: LNHNV, YYDKDF (reference sequence). The CDR3 covers 15 residues. Trimming removed 5 bases from V and 3 bases from J; junction bases left unmatched: 9. The entirety of the isolated RNA underwent reverse transcription, so expressed TCRB transcripts were sequenced. Only in-frame clones appear in the TCRdb table, and some are missing; sequencing was by immunoSEQ multiplex PCR. This sample carries about 230,000 clones, about 9.3% of them seen once, and the ten largest clones take around 0.037%. The data were obtained in a study of beta chain features in type 1 diabetes. Points from the study as a whole: In type 1 diabetes patients, VDJ junctions had fewer insertions; deletions at these junctions were more frequent. Type 1 diabetes patients had TCRB CDR3s that were shorter (moderately but significantly so) in all four CD4+ subsets. There was no resolution here of whether HLA type influences TCRB rearrangement.

The source is a woman under 30 in good health. The sample comprised naive CD4+ T cells from blood. The V gene is TRBV15, the J gene TRBJ1-2, with 7 bases that match TRBD1. The CDR3 spells CATSSGQRKDYGYTF. In nucleotides, the CDR3 is TGTGCCACCAGCTCGGGACAGCGGAAGGACTATGGCTACACCTTC.